This T cell receptor beta chain came from a study of blood T cell repertoires in COVID-19. Overall study: The United States, Italy and Spain provided the acute and convalescent COVID-19 samples.

This CDR3 has 11 residues. V lost 0 bases, J lost 8 bases, and 7 bases lay in between. Germline CDR1 reads GTSNPN; CDR2 reads SVGIG (reference sequence). TCRdb's copy holds only in-frame clones and misses some; the assay was immunoSEQ multiplex PCR. The table records around 60,000 clones, around nine tenths of them present only once. This receptor was obtained from a woman aged 60-70 years with active COVID-19. Sequenced material: peripheral blood. V and J are TRBV30 and TRBJ1-2; no definite D call. Here the CDR3 DNA reads TGTGCCTGGAGTGTTCAGATGGGCTACACCTTC. It specifies CAWSVQMGYTF.